A selection of T cell receptor beta chains follows, all from one sample in a study of T-cell memory formation after mild COVID-19. TCRdb re-called the 5' RACE reads through MiXCR, storing one row per CDR3 protein. The sample carries tens of thousands of distinct CDR3 sequences, around 17% recorded once. Material for sequencing was PBMCs or a T cell subset sorted from them (not recorded which). The source is an adult woman who had mild COVID-19 (a few samples of this study predate the infection). Cell type and time point are not known. CDR3s include the opening cysteine and the closing phenylalanine or tryptophan. A D gene is named only where the DNA matches it firmly. Size is stated for part of the rows, as once, few or many counts, or as a class when the clone is expanded.

>once|TRBV29-1|NA|TRBJ2-1
CSVERGGDYNEQFF
TGCAGCGTTGAACGGGGAGGTGACTACAATGAGCAGTTCTTC
>many|TRBV7-2|NA|TRBJ2-7
CASSSYLYEQYF
TGTGCCAGCAGCTCCTACCTCTACGAGCAGTACTTC
>NA|TRBV6-5|NA|TRBJ2-7
CASSYSSGPVAYEQYF
TGTGCCAGCAGTTACTCGTCAGGGCCGGTAGCCTACGAGCAGTACTTC
>few|TRBV15|NA|TRBJ1-5
CATSGGSYSNQPQHF
TGTGCCACCAGTGGGGGGTCCTATAGCAATCAGCCCCAGCATTTT
>few|TRBV30|NA|TRBJ1-3
CAWSRDTSGNTIYF
TGTGCCTGGAGCCGGGACACCTCTGGAAACACCATATATTTT
>few|TRBV29-1|NA|TRBJ1-3
CSVDAGNTIYF
TGCAGCGTTGACGCTGGAAACACCATATATTTT
>NA|TRBV15|TRBD1|TRBJ2-1
CATSRSPTGMDNEQFF
TGTGCCACCAGCAGAAGTCCGACAGGGATGGACAATGAGCAGTTCTTC
>few|TRBV5-6|NA|TRBJ2-5
CASSMAGTQETQYF
TGTGCCAGCAGCATGGCCGGGACCCAAGAGACCCAGTACTTC
>NA|TRBV29-1|TRBD2|TRBJ2-1
CSGAGKGGEQFF
TGCAGCGGAGCGGGGAAGGGAGGTGAGCAGTTCTTC
>NA|TRBV7-9|NA|TRBJ1-2
CASSLTPRDEGGAFVYGYTF
TGTGCCAGCAGCTTAACCCCGCGGGATGAAGGGGGGGCGTTTGTCTATGGCTACACCTTC
>few|TRBV5-6|NA|TRBJ2-7
CASSLEGLEYF
TGTGCCAGCAGCTTGGAAGGGTTGGAGTACTTC
>many|TRBV4-3|NA|TRBJ1-2
CASSQDTSLGGYTF
TGCGCCAGCAGCCAAGATACCTCCCTGGGTGGCTACACCTTC
>NA|TRBV20-1|NA|TRBJ2-7
CSARDRDSAPRYEQYF
TGCAGTGCTAGAGATCGGGACTCAGCCCCTCGCTACGAGCAGTACTTC
>NA|TRBV12-3/TRBV12-4|NA|TRBJ1-5
CASSQRDRYGEPQHF
TGTGCCAGCAGCCAACGGGACCGCTACGGGGAGCCCCAGCATTTT
>few|TRBV11-2|TRBD2|TRBJ2-1
CASSQTSDEQFF
TGTGCCAGCAGCCAGACTAGCGATGAGCAGTTCTTC
>NA|TRBV11-2|NA|TRBJ2-1
CASSLLSGSRDKRPRGNEQFF
TGTGCCAGCAGCCTCCTTAGTGGGTCCCGGGACAAAAGACCAAGGGGCAATGAGCAGTTCTTC
>few|TRBV7-8|TRBD2|TRBJ2-3
CASSLVTSGGLSTDTQYF
TGTGCCAGCAGCTTAGTTACTAGCGGGGGCCTGAGCACAGATACGCAGTATTTT
>NA|TRBV29-1|NA|TRBJ2-7
CSVEALQGEGAYEQYF
TGCAGCGTTGAGGCGCTACAGGGAGAGGGGGCCTACGAGCAGTACTTC